This entry concerns a single T cell receptor beta chain. Germline V CDR1 and CDR2: MNHEY, SVGEGT. This CDR3 has 14 residues. V shed 5 bases and J 9 bases; nucleotides not matched to a gene: 10. These data belong to a study of blood T cell repertoires in COVID-19. Sequenced by immunoSEQ multiplex PCR; TCRdb stores in-frame clones only, minus some. The sample lists roughly 350,000 clones, about 89% occurring once. The V call is TRBV6-2 or TRBV6-3, the J call TRBJ1-5, with 7 positions matching TRBD1. The origin of this receptor is a young woman with COVID-19, enrolled during active disease. The sequenced sample was peripheral blood. The CDR3 loop reads CASSTDRALRPQHF. CDR3 nucleotides: TGTGCCAGCAGTACTGACAGGGCCTTGAGGCCCCAGCATTTT.